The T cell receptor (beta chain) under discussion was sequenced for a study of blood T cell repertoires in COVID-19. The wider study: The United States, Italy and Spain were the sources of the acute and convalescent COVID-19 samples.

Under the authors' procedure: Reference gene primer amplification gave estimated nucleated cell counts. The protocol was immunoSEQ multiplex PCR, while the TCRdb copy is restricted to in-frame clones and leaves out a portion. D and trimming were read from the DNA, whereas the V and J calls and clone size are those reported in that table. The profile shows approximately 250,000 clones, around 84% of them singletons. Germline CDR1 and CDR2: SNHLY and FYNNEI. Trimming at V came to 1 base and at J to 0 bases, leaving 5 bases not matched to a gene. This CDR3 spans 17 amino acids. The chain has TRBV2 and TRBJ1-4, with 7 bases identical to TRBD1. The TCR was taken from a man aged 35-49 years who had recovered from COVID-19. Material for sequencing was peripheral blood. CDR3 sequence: CASSEGQGVATNEKLFF. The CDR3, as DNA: TGTGCCAGCAGTGAAGGTCAGGGGGTTGCAACTAATGAAAAACTGTTTTTT. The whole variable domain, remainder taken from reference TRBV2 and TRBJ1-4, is EPEVTQTPSHQVTQMGQEVILRCVPISNHLYFYWYRQILGQKVEFLVSFYNNEISEKSEIFDDQFSVERPDGSNFTLKIRSTKLEDSAMYFCASSEGQGVATNEKLFFGSGTQLSVL.